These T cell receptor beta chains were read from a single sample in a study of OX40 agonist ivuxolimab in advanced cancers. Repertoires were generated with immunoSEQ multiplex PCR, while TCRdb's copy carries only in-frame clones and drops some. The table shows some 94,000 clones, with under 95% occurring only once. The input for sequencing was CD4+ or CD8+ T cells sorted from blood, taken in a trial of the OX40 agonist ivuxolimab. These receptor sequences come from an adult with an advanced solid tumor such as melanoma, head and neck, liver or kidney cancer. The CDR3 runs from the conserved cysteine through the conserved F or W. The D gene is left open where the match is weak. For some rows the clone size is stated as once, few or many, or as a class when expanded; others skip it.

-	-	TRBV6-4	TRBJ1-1	CASSESVTMGRNTEAFF	TGTGCCAGCAGTGAATCGGTGACCATGGGACGTAACACTGAAGCTTTCTTT
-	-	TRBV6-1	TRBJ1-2	CASSQGGPSNGYTF	TGTGCCAGCAGCCAGGGTGGCCCCTCTAACGGCTACACCTTC
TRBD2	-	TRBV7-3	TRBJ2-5	CASSLGLAGVETQYF	TGTGCCAGCAGCCTCGGACTAGCGGGAGTGGAGACCCAGTACTTC
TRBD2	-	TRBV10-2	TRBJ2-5	CASAGLGRETQYF	TGCGCCAGCGCCGGACTAGGCCGGGAGACCCAGTACTTC
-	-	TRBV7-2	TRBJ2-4	CASSLAPGLANIQYF	TGTGCCAGCAGCTTAGCGCCGGGTTTAGCAAACATTCAGTACTTC
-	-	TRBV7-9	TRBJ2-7	CASSSTGSGQYF	TGTGCCAGCAGCTCTACGGGCTCAGGGCAGTACTTC
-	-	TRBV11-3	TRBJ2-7	CASSPSRASYEQYF	TGTGCCAGCAGCCCCTCCAGGGCCTCCTACGAGCAGTACTTC
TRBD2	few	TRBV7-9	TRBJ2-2	CASRLAGGAGELFF	TGTGCCAGCAGGCTAGCGGGAGGGGCCGGGGAGCTGTTTTTT
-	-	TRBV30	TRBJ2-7	CACETFYEQYF	TGTGCCTGTGAAACGTTTTACGAGCAGTACTTC
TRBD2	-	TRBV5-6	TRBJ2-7	CASSLGLAGRVDYEQYF	TGTGCCAGCAGCTTGGGACTAGCGGGGAGGGTCGACTACGAGCAGTACTTC
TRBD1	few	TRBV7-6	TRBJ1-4	CASSTTGQGIEKLFF	TGTGCCAGCAGCACTACGGGACAGGGGATAGAAAAACTGTTTTTT
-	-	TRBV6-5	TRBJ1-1	CASSLRHYAFF	TGTGCCAGCAGTCTACGACACTACGCTTTCTTT
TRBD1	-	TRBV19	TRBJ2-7	CASSILQGAYEQYF	TGTGCCAGTAGTATTTTACAGGGGGCCTACGAGCAGTACTTC
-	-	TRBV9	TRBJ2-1	CASSVVGQNNEQFF	TGTGCCAGCAGCGTAGTGGGCCAAAACAATGAGCAGTTCTTC
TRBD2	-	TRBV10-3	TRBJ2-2	CATAGLAGRTNTGELFF	TGTGCCACTGCGGGACTAGCGGGACGAACGAACACCGGGGAGCTGTTTTTT
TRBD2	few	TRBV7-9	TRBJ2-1	CASSPLGGRSYNEQFF	TGTGCCAGCAGCCCGTTGGGCGGGAGGTCTTACAATGAGCAGTTCTTC
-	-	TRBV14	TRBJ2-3	CASSRGNAPDTQYF	TGTGCCAGCAGCCGGGGCAACGCCCCAGATACGCAGTATTTT